A selection of T cell receptor beta chains follows, all from one sample in a study of response to subunit inactivated influenza vaccine. In TCRdb, the RT-PCR reads were re-called with MiXCR into one record per CDR3 protein. The sample has just under 250,000 distinct CDR3 sequences, 12% seen once; the top ten hold more than 7%. This specimen consisted of non-naive T cells sorted from PBMCs, obtained 14 to 15 days before vaccination. The receptors stem from a man in his fifties who received an inactivated influenza vaccine. Each CDR3 is given with its conserved first and last residue. D genes are given only for firm matches. Size tells how often a clone was seen (once, few, many) or the class of an expanded clone, and some rows leave it out.

d_gene,j_gene,abundance,v_gene,CDR3nt,CDR3aa
-,TRBJ2-1,many,TRBV12-3/TRBV12-4,TGTGCCATAACCAGGGGAGGCAATGAGCAGTTCTTC,CAITRGGNEQFF
-,TRBJ2-5,few,TRBV28,TGTGCCAGCAGCCCGCCCGACAGGTTGCTGGGGGCCCAGTACTTC,CASSPPDRLLGAQYF
-,TRBJ1-1,few,TRBV28,TGTGCCAGCAAATTACCAGCCAGGGTATATGGGTACACTGAAGCTTTCTTT,CASKLPARVYGYTEAFF
TRBD2,TRBJ2-2,many,TRBV4-3,TGCGCCAGCAGCCCGGGACTAGCGGGCGCGAACACCGGGGAGCTGTTTTTT,CASSPGLAGANTGELFF
TRBD2,TRBJ2-7,few,TRBV7-2,TGTGCCAGCAGCTACAAGGCTAGCGGGAACGGTTTCTACGAGCAGTACTTC,CASSYKASGNGFYEQYF
-,TRBJ2-1,-,TRBV28,TGTGCCAGCAGTTTGAACGGCGCTGGTGAGCAGTTCTTC,CASSLNGAGEQFF
TRBD2,TRBJ2-1,many,TRBV20-1,TGCAGTGCTAGACGGGGCGTCAGGCTAGCGGGAGACAATGAGCAGTTCTTC,CSARRGVRLAGDNEQFF
-,TRBJ2-2,-,TRBV5-4,TGTGCCAGCAGAAGGGAAAACACCGGGGAGCTGTTTTTT,CASRRENTGELFF
-,TRBJ2-3,many,TRBV2,TGTGCCAGCAGTACTACTGAGCAGTATTTT,CASSTTEQYF
-,TRBJ2-3,many,TRBV7-8,TGTGCCAGCAGCTTAGCGGGTATTGGACTGTCGACCACAGATACGCAGTATTTT,CASSLAGIGLSTTDTQYF
-,TRBJ1-6,-,TRBV6-1,TGTGCCAGCAGCAAGGGACTTGGAGGTTCACCCCTCCACTTT,CASSKGLGGSPLHF
-,TRBJ2-1,few,TRBV7-6,TGTGCCAGCAGCTTAGGGCGGGGTGGTGTGGAGCAGTTCTTC,CASSLGRGGVEQFF
-,TRBJ1-1,many,TRBV5-1,TGCGCCAGCAGCAATGGACAGCCGAACACTGAAGCTTTCTTT,CASSNGQPNTEAFF
TRBD2,TRBJ2-4,few,TRBV5-8,TGTGCCAGCAGCCCCGGGACTTTCGGGGGGTCCAAAAACATTCAGTACTTC,CASSPGTFGGSKNIQYF
TRBD1,TRBJ1-2,-,TRBV20-1,TGCAGTGCTAGTGATCCACCGGGACAGTTGGGTGGCTACACCTTC,CSASDPPGQLGGYTF
-,TRBJ1-2,-,TRBV4-3,TGCGCCAGCAGCCAAGATCTGGGAGAGATCTATGGCTACACCTTC,CASSQDLGEIYGYTF
TRBD2,TRBJ2-1,few,TRBV4-1,TGCGCCAGCAGCCAAGTTAGCAGGGGACTAGCGTCGGTCTTC,CASSQVSRGLASVF
TRBD1,TRBJ1-5,-,TRBV12-3/TRBV12-4,TGTGCCAGCAGTTTATCCAGGGGGACAAATAGCAATCAGCCCCAGCATTTT,CASSLSRGTNSNQPQHF
TRBD2,TRBJ2-7,few,TRBV20-1,TGCAGTGCCCACTCTAGCGGGGCGGAAGAGCAGTACTTC,CSAHSSGAEEQYF
TRBD2,TRBJ2-3,few,TRBV24-1,TGTGCCACCAGTGATTTGCTAGCGGGGGGCTCAGATACGCAGTATTTT,CATSDLLAGGSDTQYF
TRBD2,TRBJ2-7,-,TRBV5-5,TGTGCCAGCAGCTTGGTAGTAGCGGGCCCTCTAGAAATCTACGAGCAGTACTTC,CASSLVVAGPLEIYEQYF
-,TRBJ1-5,-,TRBV20-1,TGCAGTGCAAACAGGGTTGCAAATCAGCCCCAGCATTTT,CSANRVANQPQHF
-,TRBJ2-7,few,TRBV5-1,TGCGCCAGCAGCTTCCAGGGCGACGCCCGCGAGCAGTACTTC,CASSFQGDAREQYF
TRBD2,TRBJ2-2,-,TRBV20-1,TGCTGTGCTAGAGATGTCCTAGCGGGGGGTATCACCGGGGAGCTGTTTTTT,CCARDVLAGGITGELFF
-,TRBJ2-1,medium-sized,TRBV4-3,TGCGCCAGCAGCCAAGCCACCCCCGAGTTGGCAGGACGCAATGAGCAGTTCTTC,CASSQATPELAGRNEQFF
-,TRBJ2-7,few,TRBV27,TGTGCCAGCAGTTTACTCCTAGGCGAACCTACCGAGCAGTACTTC,CASSLLLGEPTEQYF
-,TRBJ2-5,many,TRBV3-1,TGTGCCAGCAGCCAAGATCCTGAGGGTTGGGAGACCCAGTACTTC,CASSQDPEGWETQYF